This is a list of T cell receptor beta chains from one sample in a study of CD8 T cells in ankylosing spondylitis. Each CDR3 protein is one row after TCRdb ran MiXCR on the 5' RACE reads. This table has under 400,000 distinct CDR3 sequences, 11% appearing once. The specimen was blood, either unsorted or a sorted T cell fraction (not recorded which). These receptors came from a female donor with ankylosing spondylitis or in good health (not recorded which). The CDR3 runs from the conserved cysteine through the conserved F or W. Fields, in order: clone size, J gene, D gene, V gene, CDR3 protein, CDR3 DNA. A D gene is named only where the DNA matches it firmly. Clone size is shown for a subset of rows, as once, few, many or a class of expanded clone.

abundance: many; j_gene: TRBJ2-7; d_gene: -; v_gene: TRBV20-1; CDR3aa: CSTLPGDSYEQYF; CDR3nt: TGCAGTACCCTGCCCGGGGATTCCTACGAGCAGTACTTC
abundance: many; j_gene: TRBJ2-5; d_gene: TRBD1; v_gene: TRBV29-1; CDR3aa: CSVEDRGPSFGKTQYF; CDR3nt: TGCAGCGTTGAAGACAGGGGGCCCTCTTTTGGGAAGACCCAGTACTTC
abundance: many; j_gene: TRBJ2-7; d_gene: TRBD1; v_gene: TRBV5-1; CDR3aa: CASSSGQVGYEQYF; CDR3nt: TGCGCCAGCAGCTCCGGACAGGTAGGGTACGAGCAGTACTTC
abundance: -; j_gene: TRBJ2-1; d_gene: -; v_gene: TRBV2; CDR3aa: CASSEASIERSF; CDR3nt: TGTGCCAGCAGTGAAGCGTCGATAGAAAGGTCCTTC
abundance: many; j_gene: TRBJ2-3; d_gene: -; v_gene: TRBV5-1; CDR3aa: CASSLVRGGSTDTQYF; CDR3nt: TGCGCCAGCAGCTTGGTACGAGGAGGGAGCACAGATACGCAGTATTTT
abundance: many; j_gene: TRBJ2-7; d_gene: TRBD1; v_gene: TRBV6-2/TRBV6-3; CDR3aa: CASSYSRTGSTYEQYF; CDR3nt: TGTGCCAGCAGTTACTCGAGGACAGGGAGCACCTACGAGCAGTACTTC
abundance: many; j_gene: TRBJ2-1; d_gene: -; v_gene: TRBV20-1; CDR3aa: CSARAVRREQFF; CDR3nt: TGCAGTGCTAGGGCCGTGAGGCGGGAGCAGTTCTTC
abundance: many; j_gene: TRBJ2-7; d_gene: -; v_gene: TRBV20-1; CDR3aa: CSAKHGSSNEQYF; CDR3nt: TGCAGTGCTAAACACGGCTCTTCGAACGAGCAGTACTTC
abundance: many; j_gene: TRBJ2-3; d_gene: -; v_gene: TRBV12-3/TRBV12-4; CDR3aa: CASSPKPRLDTQYF; CDR3nt: TGTGCCAGCAGCCCCAAGCCACGACTGGATACGCAGTATTTT
abundance: many; j_gene: TRBJ1-2; d_gene: -; v_gene: TRBV19; CDR3aa: CASSIMGGEGYTF; CDR3nt: TGTGCCAGTAGTATTATGGGAGGCGAGGGCTACACCTTC
abundance: many; j_gene: TRBJ1-2; d_gene: -; v_gene: TRBV5-5; CDR3aa: CASSMPWGRVKYGYTF; CDR3nt: TGTGCCAGCAGCATGCCATGGGGGAGGGTGAAGTATGGCTACACCTTC
abundance: -; j_gene: TRBJ2-5; d_gene: -; v_gene: TRBV7-2; CDR3aa: CASSEGRETQSF; CDR3nt: TGTGCCAGCAGCGAGGGTCGAGAGACCCAGTCCTTC
abundance: many; j_gene: TRBJ2-5; d_gene: -; v_gene: TRBV10-3; CDR3aa: CAISVRQAWTQYF; CDR3nt: TGTGCCATCAGTGTTCGACAGGCGTGGACCCAGTACTTC
abundance: few; j_gene: TRBJ2-7; d_gene: TRBD1; v_gene: TRBV12-3/TRBV12-4; CDR3aa: CASSQQGNFYEQYF; CDR3nt: TGTGCCAGCAGTCAACAGGGGAACTTTTACGAGCAGTACTTC
abundance: many; j_gene: TRBJ1-1; d_gene: -; v_gene: TRBV10-3; CDR3aa: CAIQGRANGMNTEAFF; CDR3nt: TGTGCCATCCAGGGCAGGGCGAATGGGATGAACACTGAAGCTTTCTTT
abundance: -; j_gene: TRBJ2-6; d_gene: -; v_gene: TRBV3-1; CDR3aa: CASSPRLATGANVMTF; CDR3nt: TGTGCCAGCAGCCCCCGGCTAGCGACTGGGGCCAACGTCATGACTTTC
abundance: few; j_gene: TRBJ2-5; d_gene: TRBD1; v_gene: TRBV11-2; CDR3aa: CASSLPRQGELQETQYF; CDR3nt: TGTGCCAGCAGCTTACCCCGACAGGGCGAACTCCAAGAGACCCAGTACTTC
abundance: -; j_gene: TRBJ1-1; d_gene: -; v_gene: TRBV27; CDR3aa: CASSYRVNTEAFF; CDR3nt: TGTGCCAGCAGCTACAGGGTGAACACTGAAGCTTTCTTT
abundance: many; j_gene: TRBJ2-1; d_gene: -; v_gene: TRBV30; CDR3aa: CAWSVLAGPYNEQFF; CDR3nt: TGTGCCTGGAGTGTACTCGCGGGCCCCTACAATGAGCAGTTCTTC
abundance: few; j_gene: TRBJ2-7; d_gene: -; v_gene: TRBV20-1; CDR3aa: CSATERGARHEQYF; CDR3nt: TGCAGTGCAACGGAAAGGGGGGCGCGACACGAGCAGTACTTC
abundance: -; j_gene: TRBJ2-3; d_gene: -; v_gene: TRBV20-1; CDR3aa: CSARRGGGGGYDTQYF; CDR3nt: TGCAGTGCTCGCCGGGGAGGGGGGGGAGGATACGATACGCAGTATTTT
abundance: many; j_gene: TRBJ2-7; d_gene: TRBD2; v_gene: TRBV29-1; CDR3aa: CSVGLAGTYEQYF; CDR3nt: TGCAGCGTTGGACTAGCGGGGACCTACGAGCAGTACTTC
abundance: many; j_gene: TRBJ1-2; d_gene: -; v_gene: TRBV10-3; CDR3aa: CAISPEGQGSNYGYTF; CDR3nt: TGTGCCATCAGTCCCGAAGGGCAGGGGTCTAACTATGGCTACACCTTC
abundance: -; j_gene: TRBJ2-1; d_gene: TRBD2; v_gene: TRBV5-4; CDR3aa: CASSLGPEDGRDEQFF; CDR3nt: TGTGCCAGCAGCTTGGGCCCAGAGGACGGGAGGGATGAGCAGTTCTTC
abundance: -; j_gene: TRBJ1-5; d_gene: -; v_gene: TRBV3-1; CDR3aa: CATTQGFPDSHHNQPQHF; CDR3nt: TGTGCCACCACCCAAGGCTTCCCGGACAGCCACCACAATCAGCCCCAGCATTTT
abundance: many; j_gene: TRBJ1-4; d_gene: -; v_gene: TRBV28; CDR3aa: CASSLGGKKLFF; CDR3nt: TGTGCCAGCAGTTTAGGAGGAAAAAAACTGTTTTTT
abundance: many; j_gene: TRBJ2-5; d_gene: -; v_gene: TRBV24-1; CDR3aa: CATSDPRYQETQYF; CDR3nt: TGTGCCACCAGTGACCCCAGATATCAAGAGACCCAGTACTTC
abundance: -; j_gene: TRBJ1-4; d_gene: -; v_gene: TRBV5-5; CDR3aa: CASSFGSSQGNEKLFF; CDR3nt: TGTGCCAGCAGCTTCGGGTCGTCACAGGGTAATGAAAAACTGTTTTTT
abundance: many; j_gene: TRBJ2-3; d_gene: -; v_gene: TRBV28; CDR3aa: CASVSGSTDTQYF; CDR3nt: TGTGCCAGCGTTAGCGGAAGCACAGATACGCAGTATTTT
abundance: -; j_gene: TRBJ2-3; d_gene: -; v_gene: TRBV5-5; CDR3aa: CASSLGASLGETQYF; CDR3nt: TGTGCCAGCAGCTTGGGGGCCTCCCTTGGGGAGACGCAGTATTTT
abundance: many; j_gene: TRBJ2-7; d_gene: -; v_gene: TRBV28; CDR3aa: CASSAGVTKLLYEQYF; CDR3nt: TGTGCCAGCAGTGCCGGGGTAACCAAACTGTTGTACGAGCAGTACTTC
abundance: many; j_gene: TRBJ2-1; d_gene: -; v_gene: TRBV3-1; CDR3aa: CASSQVGNEQFF; CDR3nt: TGTGCCAGCAGCCAAGTCGGCAATGAGCAGTTCTTC
abundance: few; j_gene: TRBJ2-5; d_gene: TRBD1; v_gene: TRBV29-1; CDR3aa: CSVIGSRGNLETQYF; CDR3nt: TGCAGCGTCATTGGGTCCAGGGGGAATCTAGAGACCCAGTACTTC
abundance: many; j_gene: TRBJ1-2; d_gene: -; v_gene: TRBV6-5; CDR3aa: CASTNGYGYTF; CDR3nt: TGTGCCAGCACCAACGGATATGGCTACACCTTC
abundance: -; j_gene: TRBJ2-7; d_gene: -; v_gene: TRBV6-2/TRBV6-3; CDR3aa: CASSRRWGTAYEQYF; CDR3nt: TGTGCCAGCAGTCGTCGTTGGGGCACAGCCTACGAGCAGTACTTC
abundance: many; j_gene: TRBJ2-7; d_gene: -; v_gene: TRBV12-3/TRBV12-4; CDR3aa: CASSLGEGGTYEQYF; CDR3nt: TGTGCCAGCAGTTTAGGCGAGGGTGGCACCTACGAGCAGTACTTC
abundance: -; j_gene: TRBJ2-5; d_gene: TRBD2; v_gene: TRBV4-2; CDR3aa: CASSQGTSGETQYF; CDR3nt: TGTGCCAGCAGCCAGGGGACTAGCGGAGAGACCCAGTACTTC
abundance: few; j_gene: TRBJ1-2; d_gene: TRBD1; v_gene: TRBV5-1; CDR3aa: CASSWGQGASGYTF; CDR3nt: TGCGCCAGCAGCTGGGGACAGGGGGCGAGTGGCTACACCTTC
abundance: many; j_gene: TRBJ1-3; d_gene: -; v_gene: TRBV20-1; CDR3aa: CSATKSTDTIYF; CDR3nt: TGCAGTGCTACCAAAAGTACCGACACCATATATTTT
abundance: many; j_gene: TRBJ2-1; d_gene: TRBD2; v_gene: TRBV20-1; CDR3aa: CSEREISYNEQFF; CDR3nt: TGCAGTGAGCGGGAGATCTCCTACAATGAGCAGTTCTTC
abundance: -; j_gene: TRBJ1-5; d_gene: -; v_gene: TRBV20-1; CDR3aa: CSARWQGHRYSNQPQHF; CDR3nt: TGCAGTGCTAGATGGCAGGGCCACCGTTATAGCAATCAGCCCCAGCATTTT
abundance: few; j_gene: TRBJ2-1; d_gene: -; v_gene: TRBV5-1; CDR3aa: CASRRDLTTSGYNEQFF; CDR3nt: TGCGCCAGCAGGCGAGATTTGACTACCTCAGGTTACAATGAGCAGTTCTTC
abundance: few; j_gene: TRBJ2-1; d_gene: TRBD2; v_gene: TRBV6-1; CDR3aa: CATLDSRGVPYNEQFF; CDR3nt: TGTGCCACGTTGGATTCTCGGGGGGTGCCCTACAATGAGCAGTTCTTC